These T cell receptor beta chains were read from a single sample in a study of cytomegalovirus exposure and HLA in healthy donors. Assay used: immunoSEQ multiplex PCR; TCRdb lists only in-frame clones, some missing. The data hold 100,000 or so clones, with around 80% observed a single time. Sequences were obtained from PBMCs. The source is a man aged 25 to 40 in good health and CMV-seronegative. Both conserved end residues are part of each CDR3. The D gene is left open where the match is weak. The size entry is marked missing in some rows and otherwise reads once, few, many or a size class.

clone_size j_call d_call v_call cdr3_aa cdr3_nt
- TRBJ2-3 TRBD2 TRBV7-2 CASSQTPSGGLGADTQYF TGTGCCAGCAGCCAGACGCCTAGCGGGGGGTTGGGCGCAGATACGCAGTATTTT
- TRBJ1-5 TRBD1 TRBV6-5 CASSPQDRHQPQHF TGTGCCAGCAGCCCACAGGACAGGCATCAGCCCCAGCATTTT
- TRBJ2-1 TRBD2 TRBV5-4 CASSLVGRVAYNEQFF TGTGCCAGCAGCTTGGTTGGGAGGGTGGCCTACAATGAGCAGTTCTTC
- TRBJ1-4 - TRBV5-1 CASSAGVDEKLFF TGCGCCAGCAGCGCAGGGGTGGATGAAAAACTGTTTTTT
- TRBJ2-7 TRBD2 TRBV5-1 CASSLPGGRDEQYF TGCGCCAGCAGCTTACCGGGGGGGCGCGACGAGCAGTACTTC
- TRBJ2-7 TRBD1 TRBV5-4 CASSAAGTGNPYEQYF TGTGCCAGCAGCGCCGCCGGGACAGGGAATCCCTACGAGCAGTACTTC
- TRBJ1-1 TRBD1 TRBV5-1 CASRPTGVPEAFF TGCGCCAGCAGACCGACAGGGGTTCCTGAAGCTTTCTTT
few TRBJ2-1 - TRBV27 CASSPLVGGYNEQFF TGTGCCAGCAGTCCCCTGGTGGGGGGATACAATGAGCAGTTCTTC
- TRBJ1-5 TRBD1 TRBV28 CASSGQGGRDQPQHF TGTGCCAGCAGTGGACAGGGCGGACGTGATCAGCCCCAGCATTTT
- TRBJ2-5 - TRBV14 CASSQATDRWGEETQYF TGTGCCAGCAGCCAAGCCACGGACAGGTGGGGGGAAGAGACCCAGTACTTC
- TRBJ1-1 - TRBV30 CAWSLETGYEAFF TGTGCCTGGAGTTTGGAGACAGGCTACGAAGCTTTCTTT
- TRBJ2-1 - TRBV6-4 CASSLTGEGNEQFF TGTGCCAGCAGTCTAACGGGGGAAGGCAATGAGCAGTTCTTC
- TRBJ1-5 TRBD1 TRBV10-1 CASSEGRGFSEPQHF TGCGCCAGCAGTGAAGGCAGGGGGTTCTCGGAGCCCCAGCATTTT
- TRBJ1-3 - TRBV30 CAWATVSGNTIYF TGTGCCTGGGCGACAGTCTCTGGAAACACCATATATTTT
- TRBJ1-4 - TRBV19 CASSIWWGNEKLFF TGTGCCAGTAGTATTTGGTGGGGCAATGAAAAACTGTTTTTT
- TRBJ1-1 - TRBV6-5 CASSYRVPNTEAFF TGTGCCAGCAGTTACCGGGTACCGAACACTGAAGCTTTCTTT
once TRBJ2-1 TRBD2 TRBV7-2 CASSLLSGGPYEQFF TGTGCCAGCAGCCTACTTAGCGGGGGGCCCTATGAGCAGTTCTTC
- TRBJ2-3 TRBD2 TRBV4-3 CASRLSGGAADTQYF TGCGCCAGCAGGCTTAGCGGGGGGGCCGCAGATACGCAGTATTTT
once TRBJ2-5 TRBD2 TRBV7-3 CASSQGTSGSETQYF TGTGCCAGCAGCCAAGGGACTAGCGGGTCAGAGACCCAGTACTTC
- TRBJ2-2 TRBD1 TRBV7-3 CASSPGGANGELFF TGTGCCAGCAGCCCAGGGGGCGCAAACGGGGAGCTGTTTTTT
- TRBJ2-3 - TRBV5-1 CASTRGTDTQYF TGCGCCAGCACCCGGGGGACAGATACGCAGTATTTT
- TRBJ1-1 - TRBV10-2 CASRDPGITEAFF TGCGCCAGCAGGGACCCAGGGATAACTGAAGCTTTCTTT
- TRBJ2-7 - TRBV7-2 CASSSQTTETYEQYF TGTGCCAGCAGCTCCCAGACGACAGAGACCTACGAGCAGTACTTC
- TRBJ1-5 - TRBV7-2 CASSVLQGQPQHF TGTGCCAGCAGCGTACTACAGGGTCAGCCCCAGCATTTT
- TRBJ1-1 TRBD1 TRBV19 CASERDRAGTEAFF TGTGCCAGCGAGCGGGACAGGGCGGGCACTGAAGCTTTCTTT
- TRBJ1-1 - TRBV18 CASSPVGGRGEAFF TGTGCCAGCTCACCAGTCGGGGGACGTGGTGAAGCTTTCTTT
few TRBJ2-1 TRBD2 TRBV5-4 CASSSIAGNEQFF TGTGCCAGCAGCTCGATAGCGGGAAATGAGCAGTTCTTC
once TRBJ2-7 - TRBV5-1 CASSLDPLAVLTYEQYF TGCGCCAGCAGCTTGGACCCCCTGGCGGTGCTAACCTACGAGCAGTACTTC
few TRBJ1-5 - TRBV2 CASRPYDYYSNQPQHF TGTGCCAGCAGACCCTACGACTACTATAGCAATCAGCCCCAGCATTTT
- TRBJ2-4 TRBD1 TRBV19 CASRLTGGKNIQYF TGTGCCAGTCGATTGACAGGGGGCAAAAACATTCAGTACTTC